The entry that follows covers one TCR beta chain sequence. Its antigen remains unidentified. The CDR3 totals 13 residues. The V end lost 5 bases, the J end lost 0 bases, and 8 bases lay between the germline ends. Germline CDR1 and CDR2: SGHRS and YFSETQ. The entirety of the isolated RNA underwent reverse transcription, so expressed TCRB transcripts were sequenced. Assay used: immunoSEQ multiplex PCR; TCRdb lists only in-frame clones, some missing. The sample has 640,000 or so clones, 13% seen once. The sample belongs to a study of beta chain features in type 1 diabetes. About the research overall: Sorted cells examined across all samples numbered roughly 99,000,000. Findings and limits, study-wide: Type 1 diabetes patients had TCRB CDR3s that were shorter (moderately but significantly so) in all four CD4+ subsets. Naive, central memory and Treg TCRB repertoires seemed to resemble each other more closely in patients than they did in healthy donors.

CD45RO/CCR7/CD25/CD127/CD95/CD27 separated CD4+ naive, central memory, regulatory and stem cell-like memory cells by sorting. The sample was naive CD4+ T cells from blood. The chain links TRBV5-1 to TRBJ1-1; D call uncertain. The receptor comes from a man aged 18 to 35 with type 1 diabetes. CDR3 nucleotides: TGCGCCAGCAGGAGTCAGATGAACACTGAAGCTTTCTTT. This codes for CASRSQMNTEAFF.